This T cell receptor (beta chain) came from a study of cytomegalovirus exposure and HLA in healthy donors. General study findings and limits: Cytomegalovirus association was listed for approximately 160 TCR beta chains. Cytomegalovirus status was reportedly diagnosed by the classifier with high sensitivity and specificity.

Regarding this clone: Its antigen is undetermined.

Trimming took off 7 bases at V and 0 bases at J, with 13 bases between the two ends. The germline V gene encodes CDR1 SQVTM and CDR2 ANQGSEA. This CDR3 has 13 amino acids. PCR employed 60 Vbeta and 13 Jbeta primers. This table comes from immunoSEQ multiplex PCR, and its TCRdb copy is limited to in-frame clones, with some not included. The repertoire holds roughly 160,000 clones, with just under 80% as singletons. The sequence was collected from a woman aged 45-65 years in good health and CMV-seronegative. The sequencing input was PBMCs. The chain is built from TRBV29-1 and TRBJ2-7; D is perhaps TRBD1 (5 bases). CDR3: CSARTPSSYEQYF. The CDR3 DNA follows: TGCAGCGCCCGGACACCAAGCTCCTACGAGCAGTACTTC.